This paragraph covers one T cell receptor (beta chain) sequence. The source of the sample is a study of OX40 agonist ivuxolimab in advanced cancers. The repertoire was sequenced with immunoSEQ multiplex PCR; TCRdb's copy has only in-frame clones and lacks some. Of approximately 72,000 clones listed, 84% were seen once; the top ten hold around 0.77%. This CDR3 contains 14 residues. In germline, CDR1 is MNHEY, CDR2 SVGAGI. Trimming stripped 5 bases from V and 2 bases from J, with 12 bases between. The chain combines TRBV6-5 with TRBJ1-2; perhaps TRBD1 as D (6 bases). This specimen was CD4+ or CD8+ T cells sorted from blood, taken in a trial of the OX40 agonist ivuxolimab. The source is an adult with an advanced solid tumor such as melanoma, head and neck, liver or kidney cancer. CDR3 sequence: CASSAGTQNYGYTF. The CDR3 nucleotides read TGTGCCAGCAGTGCTGGGACACAAAACTATGGCTACACCTTC.